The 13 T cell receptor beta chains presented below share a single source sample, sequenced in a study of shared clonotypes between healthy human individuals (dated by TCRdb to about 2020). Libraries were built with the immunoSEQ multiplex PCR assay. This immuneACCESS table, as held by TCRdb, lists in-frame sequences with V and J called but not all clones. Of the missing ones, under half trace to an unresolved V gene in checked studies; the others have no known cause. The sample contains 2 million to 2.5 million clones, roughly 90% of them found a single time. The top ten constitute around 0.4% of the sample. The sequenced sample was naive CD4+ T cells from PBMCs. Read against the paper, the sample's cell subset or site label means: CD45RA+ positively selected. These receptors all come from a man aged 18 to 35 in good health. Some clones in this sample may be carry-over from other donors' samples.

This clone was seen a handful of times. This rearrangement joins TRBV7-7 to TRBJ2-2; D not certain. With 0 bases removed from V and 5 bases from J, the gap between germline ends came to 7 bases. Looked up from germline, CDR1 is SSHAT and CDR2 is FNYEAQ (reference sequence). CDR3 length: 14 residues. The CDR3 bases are TGTGCCAGCAGCTTAGCATGGGGTACCGGGGAGCTGTTTTTT. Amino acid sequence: CASSLAWGTGELFF.

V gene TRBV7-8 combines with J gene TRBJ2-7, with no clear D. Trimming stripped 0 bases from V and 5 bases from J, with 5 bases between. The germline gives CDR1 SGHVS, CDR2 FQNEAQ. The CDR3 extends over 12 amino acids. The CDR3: CASSLAIHEQYF. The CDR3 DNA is TGTGCCAGCAGCTTAGCGATCCACGAGCAGTACTTC.

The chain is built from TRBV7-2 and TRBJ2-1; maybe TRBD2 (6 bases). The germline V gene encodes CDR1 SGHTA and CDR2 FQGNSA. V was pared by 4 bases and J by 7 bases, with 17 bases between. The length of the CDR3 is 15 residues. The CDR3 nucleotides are TGTGCCAGCAGCTCAAGGCCAGCAGGGAGGAATGAGCAGTTCTTC. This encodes CASSSRPAGRNEQFF.

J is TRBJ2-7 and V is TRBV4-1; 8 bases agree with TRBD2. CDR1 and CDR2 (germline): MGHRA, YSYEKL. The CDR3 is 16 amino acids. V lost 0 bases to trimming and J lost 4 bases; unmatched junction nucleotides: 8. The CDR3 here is CASSQDSKREIYEQYF. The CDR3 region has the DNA TGCGCCAGCAGCCAAGATTCGAAGCGGGAGATATACGAGCAGTACTTC.

In DNA form, the CDR3 reads TGTGCCAGCACCTCGGGAGTGTGGCTGGACGTTCATGGCTACACCTTC. It codes for CASTSGVWLDVHGYTF. The chain employs TRBV5-4 and TRBJ1-2; D unresolved. The ends were cut back, 6 bases at V and 6 bases at J, with 24 bases in the middle. The CDR3 has 16 residues. Germline V gene sequence: CDR1 SGHNT, CDR2 YYREEE (reference sequence).

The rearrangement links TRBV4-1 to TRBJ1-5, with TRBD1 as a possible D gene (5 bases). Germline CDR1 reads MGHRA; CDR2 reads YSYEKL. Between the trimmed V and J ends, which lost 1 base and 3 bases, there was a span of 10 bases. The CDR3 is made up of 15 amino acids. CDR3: CASSQVRVNNQPQHF. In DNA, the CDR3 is TGCGCCAGCAGCCAAGTCAGGGTGAACAATCAGCCCCAGCATTTT.

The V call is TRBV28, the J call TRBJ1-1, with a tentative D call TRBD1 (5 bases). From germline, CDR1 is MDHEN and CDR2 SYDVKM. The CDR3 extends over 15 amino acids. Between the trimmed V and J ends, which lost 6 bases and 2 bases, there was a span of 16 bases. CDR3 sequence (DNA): TGTGCCAGCAGAACGGGGCCCCCCTCAAACACTGAAGCTTTCTTT. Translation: CASRTGPPSNTEAFF.

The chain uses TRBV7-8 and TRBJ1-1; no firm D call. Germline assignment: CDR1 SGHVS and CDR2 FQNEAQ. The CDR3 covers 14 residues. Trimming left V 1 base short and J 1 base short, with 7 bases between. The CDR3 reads CASSLVSRNTEAFF. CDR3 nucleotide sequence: TGTGCCAGCAGCTTAGTTTCTAGGAACACTGAAGCTTTCTTT.

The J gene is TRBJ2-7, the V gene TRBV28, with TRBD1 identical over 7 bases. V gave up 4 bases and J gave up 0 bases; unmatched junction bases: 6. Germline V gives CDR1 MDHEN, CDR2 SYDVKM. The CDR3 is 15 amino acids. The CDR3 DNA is TGTGCCAGCAGTTCACCTAGGGGGCCCTCCTACGAGCAGTACTTC. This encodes CASSSPRGPSYEQYF. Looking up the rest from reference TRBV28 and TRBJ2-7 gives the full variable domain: DVKVTQSSRYLVKRTGEKVFLECVQDMDHENMFWYRQDPGLGLRLIYFSYDVKMKEKGDIPEGYSVSREKKERFSLILESASTNQTSMYLCASSSPRGPSYEQYFGPGTRLTVT.

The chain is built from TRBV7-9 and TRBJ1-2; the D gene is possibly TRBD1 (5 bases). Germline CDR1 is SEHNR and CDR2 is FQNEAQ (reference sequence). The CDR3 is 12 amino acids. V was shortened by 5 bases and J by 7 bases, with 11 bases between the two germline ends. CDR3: CASSRGPGGYTF. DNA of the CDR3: TGTGCCAGCAGCAGGGGACCGGGTGGCTACACCTTC. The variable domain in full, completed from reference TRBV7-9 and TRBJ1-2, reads DTGVSQNPRHKITKRGQNVTFRCDPISEHNRLYWYRQTLGQGPEFLTYFQNEAQLEKSRLLSDRFSAERPKGSFSTLEIQRTEQGDSAMYLCASSRGPGGYTFGSGTRLTVV.

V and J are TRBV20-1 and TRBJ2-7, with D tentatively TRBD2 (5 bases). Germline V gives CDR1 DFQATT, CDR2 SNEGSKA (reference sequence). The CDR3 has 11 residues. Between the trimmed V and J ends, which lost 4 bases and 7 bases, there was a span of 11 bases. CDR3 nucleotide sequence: TGCAGTGCTACTCGGACGGGGGAGCAGTACTTC. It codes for CSATRTGEQYF.

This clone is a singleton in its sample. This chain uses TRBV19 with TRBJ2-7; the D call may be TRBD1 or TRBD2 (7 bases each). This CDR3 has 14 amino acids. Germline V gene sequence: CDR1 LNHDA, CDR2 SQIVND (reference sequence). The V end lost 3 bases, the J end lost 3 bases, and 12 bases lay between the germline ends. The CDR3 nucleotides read TGTGCCAGTAGTATGGCCAGGGGGGGCTACGAGCAGTACTTC. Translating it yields CASSMARGGYEQYF.

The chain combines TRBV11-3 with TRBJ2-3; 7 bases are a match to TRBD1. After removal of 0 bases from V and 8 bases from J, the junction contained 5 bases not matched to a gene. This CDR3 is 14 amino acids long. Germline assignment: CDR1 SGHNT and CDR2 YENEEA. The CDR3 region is CASSLDRGPTTQYF. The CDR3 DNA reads TGTGCCAGCAGCTTAGATAGGGGGCCCACTACGCAGTATTTT.